This TCR beta chain is drawn from a study of post-analysis software for immune sequencing data. Study context: Relapsing-remitting, secondary progressive and progressive-relapsing multiple sclerosis were all included among the disease courses.

CDR1 is SQVTM, CDR2 ANQGSEA, per germline. V lost 6 bases to trimming and J lost 8 bases, with 19 bases between them. The CDR3 contains 13 residues. Presence of unique molecular identifiers characterized the TCR beta cDNA libraries. T cells numbering about 0.85 to 10 million gave rise to roughly 0.5 million cDNA molecules. TCRdb reprocessed the PCR reads with MiXCR, giving one entry per CDR3 protein. The repertoire holds 750,000 to 950,000 distinct CDR3 sequences, approximately 53% seen once, with roughly 4.4% in the top ten. General study points: Significantly lower normalized Chao1 diversity was seen in multiple sclerosis patients than in controls. Co-batched samples clustered tightly together by F measure. Elevated frequency relative to controls characterized 4 or 5 TRBV segments in patients, TRBV5-6, TRBV5-1 and TRBV20-1 among them.

Remarks on this clonotype: Its matching antigen is unknown.

V and J are TRBV29-1 and TRBJ1-2; perhaps TRBD1 as D (5 bases). What was sequenced was blood. This TCR was recovered from a girl aged 5-17 years with multiple sclerosis. CDR3 sequence reads: CSVVNRPGGGYTF. Here the CDR3 DNA reads TGCAGCGTCGTAAACCGTCCTGGGGGGGGCTACACCTTC.